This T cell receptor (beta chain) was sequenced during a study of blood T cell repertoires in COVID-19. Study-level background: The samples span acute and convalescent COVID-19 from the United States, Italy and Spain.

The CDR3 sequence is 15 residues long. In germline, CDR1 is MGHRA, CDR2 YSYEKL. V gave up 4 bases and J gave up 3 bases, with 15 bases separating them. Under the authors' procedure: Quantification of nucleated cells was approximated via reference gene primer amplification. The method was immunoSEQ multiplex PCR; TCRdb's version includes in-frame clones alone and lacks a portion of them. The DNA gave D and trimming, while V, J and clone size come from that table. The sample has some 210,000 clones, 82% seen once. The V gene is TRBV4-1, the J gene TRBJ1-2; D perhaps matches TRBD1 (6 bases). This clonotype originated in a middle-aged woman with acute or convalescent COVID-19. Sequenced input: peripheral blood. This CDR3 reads CASSPEGGAYYGYTF. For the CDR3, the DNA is TGCGCCAGCAGCCCTGAGGGGGGGGCGTACTATGGCTACACCTTC.